Below are 9 T cell receptor beta chains sequenced from a single sample in a study of early T cells in non-severe SARS-CoV-2 infection. TCRdb called the 5' RACE reads again in MiXCR, with one record for every CDR3 protein. The sample holds 50,000 or so distinct CDR3 sequences, 13% seen once. Sequencing input: whole blood. These receptors were taken from an adult who was a healthcare worker with PCR-confirmed SARS-CoV-2 infection or an uninfected control (not recorded which).

V and J are TRBV19 and TRBJ2-5, with a tentative D call TRBD2 (5 bases). The CDR3 runs 15 residues. Germline loops: CDR1 LNHDA, CDR2 SQIVND (reference sequence). V was pared by 5 bases and J by 5 bases, with 18 bases between. The CDR3 reads CASSPRTLSGETQYF. CDR3 nucleotides: TGTGCCAGTAGTCCCCGGACTCTGAGTGGGGAGACCCAGTACTTC.

This clonotype was observed many times. In DNA form, the CDR3 reads TGTGCCAGCAGTTTACACACAGATACGCAGTATTTT. Its protein product is CASSLHTDTQYF. The chain carries TRBV6-6 and TRBJ2-3; D gene ambiguous. CDR1 MNHNY and CDR2 SVGAGI come from the germline V gene (reference sequence). Trimming shortened V by 4 bases and J by 2 bases, and 4 bases separated the two germline ends. The CDR3 spans 12 residues.

The chain uses TRBV20-1 and TRBJ2-1, with D perhaps given as TRBD1 or TRBD2 (5 bases each). CDR1 and CDR2 from the germline V gene are DFQATT and SNEGSKA (reference sequence). Trimming removed 2 bases at V and 9 bases at J, with 23 bases between. This CDR3 has 16 amino acids. The CDR3 DNA is TGCAGTGCTAGAAATCCAACCCCGGGACCAACGGGTGAGCAGTTCTTC. This encodes CSARNPTPGPTGEQFF.

CDR3 DNA: TGTGCCAGCTCACAGGGGGCAGGGTTGACCGCTACATACTTC. Translated, it gives CASSQGAGLTATYF. The J gene is TRBJ2-7, the V gene TRBV18; TRBD1 aligns across 7 bases. This CDR3 is built from 14 residues. The germline V gene encodes CDR1 KGHSH and CDR2 LQKENI. Losses at the gene ends were 4 bases for V and 13 bases for J; bases not matched to a gene: 16.

This clonotype showed up just once. This sequence joins TRBV30 and TRBJ1-3; D is undetermined. The V and J ends lost 7 bases and 0 bases respectively, with 7 bases between them. CDR1 GTSNPN and CDR2 SVGIG come from the germline V gene (reference sequence). The CDR3 has 12 amino acids. The CDR3 region has the DNA TGTGCCTTCACAATCTCTGGAAACACCATATATTTT. Protein product: CAFTISGNTIYF.

This chain connects TRBV4-1 to TRBJ2-1; 9 nucleotides agree with TRBD2. The CDR3 spans 18 residues. V lost 4 bases, J lost 2 bases, and 12 bases stayed unmatched. The germline V gene has CDR1 MGHRA and CDR2 YSYEKL. CDR3 sequence reads: CASSPEVLAGGAYNEQFF. The DNA for the CDR3 is TGCGCCAGCAGCCCGGAAGTACTAGCGGGTGGGGCCTACAATGAGCAGTTCTTC.

This clonotype was seen at least ten times. V gene TRBV29-1 combines with J gene TRBJ1-1, with D tentatively TRBD1 (6 bases). The V and J ends lost 7 bases and 4 bases respectively, with 22 bases between them. CDR1 SQVTM and CDR2 ANQGSEA come from the germline V gene. CDR3 length: 15 amino acids. The CDR3 DNA is TGCAGCGCTATGGGACCAGGGGACCCAATCACTGAAGCTTTCTTT. Translating gives CSAMGPGDPITEAFF. The full variable domain, its missing parts supplied by reference TRBV29-1 and TRBJ1-1, is SAVISQKPSRDICQRGTSLTIQCQVDSQVTMMFWYRQQPGQSLTLIATANQGSEATYESGFVIDKFPISRPNLTFSTLTVSNMSPEDSSIYLCSAMGPGDPITEAFFGQGTRLTVV.

This clonotype was seen ten or more times. The rearrangement joins TRBV6-5 to TRBJ2-3; D call uncertain. Germline V lookup: CDR1 MNHEY, CDR2 SVGAGI. CDR3 length equals 13 residues. The V gene lost 0 bases and the J gene lost 3 bases, with 4 bases spanning the gap. CDR3 DNA sequence: TGTGCCAGCAGTTACTCGTTTACAGATACGCAGTATTTT. This encodes CASSYSFTDTQYF.

This clonotype appeared a few times. The chain recombines TRBV19 with TRBJ1-1, with TRBD1 matching over 7 bases. The germline gives CDR1 LNHDA, CDR2 SQIVND (reference sequence). The J segment lost 4 bases and the V segment lost 3 bases, leaving 5 bases of the junction unmatched. The CDR3 is made up of 14 amino acids. The CDR3 sequence: CASSIEGAGTEAFF. The CDR3 nucleotides are TGTGCCAGTAGTATTGAGGGGGCAGGCACTGAAGCTTTCTTT.